This T cell receptor beta chain was sequenced during a study of blood T cell repertoires in COVID-19. At the level of the study: From the United States, Italy and Spain came samples of acute and convalescent COVID-19. T cells, B-cell-depleted T cells, or PBMCs supplied cDNA or gDNA.

Per the original methods: Estimates of nucleated cell counts were drawn from the amplification of reference gene primers. Generated by immunoSEQ multiplex PCR, the TCRdb table keeps only in-frame clones and is missing some. V, J and clone size are taken as reported in that table, and D and trimming were inferred from the DNA itself. The profile shows 150,000 to 200,000 clones, roughly 86% of them singletons. The CDR3 runs to 13 residues. Germline CDR1 reads LGHDT; CDR2 reads YNNKEL (reference sequence). V lost 0 bases and J lost 7, with 9 bases in between. The rearrangement uses TRBV3-1 (or the pseudogene TRBV3-2) and TRBJ1-2; D is unresolved. The receptor was isolated from a woman aged 80 or over in a cohort sampled during active or convalescent COVID-19. The sequencing sample was made of peripheral blood. CDR3 DNA sequence: TGTGCCAGCAGCCAAGATTTTGGGAGTGGCTACACCTTC. Protein product: CASSQDFGSGYTF.